This T cell receptor beta chain came from a study of early T cells in non-severe SARS-CoV-2 infection. About the research overall: From unsorted whole blood, bulk RNA was sequenced, and the chains remained unpaired.

This clonotype was picked up a small number of times. Its specificity is unknown. The germline CDR1 and CDR2 sequences are MNHEY and SVGEGT. V was trimmed by 6 bases and J by 2 bases, leaving 14 bases between them. This CDR3 is built from 14 residues. As part of library construction, unique molecular identifiers were attached to individual cDNA molecules. MiXCR was run by TCRdb on the 5' RACE reads, yielding one entry per CDR3 protein. The sample has approximately 70,000 distinct CDR3 sequences; about an eighth are singletons. Study results and limitations: A preference for anti-spike CD8 responses marked VDJdb matching, which missed private and CD4 specificities.

The chain carries TRBV6-2 or TRBV6-3 and TRBJ2-7; a possible D gene is TRBD2 (5 bases). This clonotype was sampled from an adult who was a healthcare worker with PCR-confirmed SARS-CoV-2 infection or an uninfected control (not recorded which). Sample: whole blood. CDR3 residues: CASSQSGITYEQYF. The DNA of the CDR3 is TGTGCCAGCAGCCAATCGGGGATAACCTACGAGCAGTACTTC.